Below are 19 T cell receptor beta chains sequenced from a single sample in a study of cytomegalovirus exposure and HLA in healthy donors. Method: immunoSEQ multiplex PCR; TCRdb's copy keeps in-frame clones and lacks some. The data show 60,000 to 85,000 clones, 96% seen once. Sequencing used PBMCs. These receptors came from a young woman in good health and CMV-seropositive.

The chain recombines TRBV28 with TRBJ1-2; D is perhaps TRBD1 (5 bases). Trimming pared 6 bases from V and 5 bases from J, leaving 19 bases between. The CDR3 sequence is 15 residues long. CDR1 MDHEN and CDR2 SYDVKM come from the germline V gene. The CDR3 loop is CASSEQKTELYGYTF. CDR3 nucleotides: TGTGCCAGCAGCGAACAAAAGACAGAGCTTTATGGCTACACCTTC.

The rearrangement uses TRBV6-6 and TRBJ2-7, with unresolved D. Germline CDR1 and CDR2: MNHNY and SVGAGI (reference sequence). Trimming took off 2 bases at V and 0 bases at J, with 5 bases between the two ends. CDR3 length equals 13 residues. The DNA of the CDR3 is TGTGCCAGCAGTTACATAGACTCCTACGAGCAGTACTTC. It is translated as CASSYIDSYEQYF.

The rearrangement links TRBV27 to TRBJ2-2; 9 nucleotides match TRBD2. CDR1 is MNHEY, CDR2 SMNVEV, per germline (reference sequence). The CDR3 has 17 amino acids. Losses at the gene ends were 3 bases for V and 4 bases for J; bases not matched to a gene: 9. The chain's CDR3 is CASSFGGRAGGTGELFF. CDR3 in DNA: TGTGCCAGCAGTTTTGGCGGTCGAGCGGGAGGCACCGGGGAGCTGTTTTTT.

The chain is built from TRBV10-3 and TRBJ1-5; D possibly corresponds to TRBD1 (5 bases). V was pared by 0 bases and J by 6 bases, with 6 bases between. The CDR3 totals 13 residues. Germline V gene sequence: CDR1 ENHRY, CDR2 SYGVKD. CDR3 residues: CAISESGGQPQHF. The CDR3 DNA sequence: TGTGCCATCAGTGAGTCCGGGGGTCAGCCCCAGCATTTT.

This clone was counted a single time. The rearrangement uses TRBV7-2 and TRBJ2-7; 9 nucleotides align to TRBD1. Germline V CDR1 and CDR2: SGHTA, FQGNSA. V dropped 3 bases and J dropped 2; count of bases not matched to a gene: 2. This CDR3 region has 14 residues. For the CDR3, the DNA is TGTGCCAGCAGCTTTTGGACAGGGGCCTACGAGCAGTACTTC. Translation: CASSFWTGAYEQYF.

V gene TRBV28 combines with J gene TRBJ1-2; D is unclear. V lost 1 base, J lost 2 bases, and 8 bases lay in between. The CDR3 extends over 14 amino acids. Germline V gene lookup returns CDR1 MDHEN and CDR2 SYDVKM. CDR3 amino acids: CASSLSRSNYGYTF. The CDR3 DNA sequence: TGTGCCAGCAGTTTATCGCGAAGCAACTATGGCTACACCTTC.

This clone is a singleton in its sample. This rearrangement joins TRBV7-2 to TRBJ1-1; D is undetermined. This CDR3 contains 13 residues. V lost 2 bases and J 0 bases, leaving 4 bases between the germline ends. Germline CDR1 and CDR2: SGHTA and FQGNSA. CDR3 region: CASSLTVNTEAFF. CDR3 in DNA: TGTGCCAGCAGCTTAACAGTGAACACTGAAGCTTTCTTT.

The genes are TRBV7-9 and TRBJ2-7; 7 nucleotides line up with TRBD1. CDR3 length: 12 amino acids. Germline V gene lookup returns CDR1 SEHNR and CDR2 FQNEAQ (reference sequence). J lost 5 bases, V lost 5 bases, and 3 bases had no gene match. CDR3 region: CASSNRGHEQYF. DNA for the CDR3: TGTGCCAGCAGCAACAGGGGCCACGAGCAGTACTTC.

The CDR3 DNA follows: TGTGCCAGCAGCCGTAATAGCGGGGCCCAGGGTGAGCAGTTCTTC. Its translation: CASSRNSGAQGEQFF. The rearrangement joins TRBV7-2 to TRBJ2-1; 8 nucleotides line up with TRBD2. The CDR3 contains 15 residues. V lost 5 bases, J lost 9 bases, and 12 bases stayed unmatched. Germline V gene lookup returns CDR1 SGHTA and CDR2 FQGNSA.

This clone appeared once. The chain is built from TRBV6-5 and TRBJ1-5; 7 bases align to TRBD1. Germline V gene lookup returns CDR1 MNHEY and CDR2 SVGAGI. V shed 0 bases, J shed 8 bases, and the junction held 7 bases outside the gene matches. CDR3 size: 15 residues. CDR3 sequence reads: CASSYSGQRTEPQHF. In DNA form, the CDR3 reads TGTGCCAGCAGTTACTCGGGACAGCGAACCGAGCCCCAGCATTTT.

This rearrangement joins TRBV4-1 to TRBJ1-2; D remains unclear. The CDR3 sequence is 18 residues long. V gave up 1 base and J gave up 8 bases, with 26 bases separating them. CDR1 and CDR2 (germline): MGHRA, YSYEKL. The CDR3 sequence: CASSQGGVRHVPFRGYTF. The CDR3 DNA is TGCGCCAGCAGCCAAGGGGGAGTGCGACACGTACCCTTCAGGGGCTACACCTTC.

The rearrangement uses TRBV5-4 and TRBJ2-1, with 11 bases aligning to TRBD2. V was clipped by 2 bases and J by 4 bases; unmatched bases: 2. This CDR3 comprises 15 residues. Germline V gene lookup returns CDR1 SGHNT and CDR2 YYREEE (reference sequence). CDR3 amino acids: CASSFWTSGYNEQFF. In DNA form, the CDR3 reads TGTGCCAGCAGCTTCTGGACTAGCGGGTACAATGAGCAGTTCTTC. The entire variable domain, with the rest obtained from reference TRBV5-4 and TRBJ2-1, is as follows: ETGVTQSPTHLIKTRGQQVTLRCSSQSGHNTVSWYQQALGQGPQFIFQYYREEENGRGNFPPRFSGLQFPNYSSELNVNALELDDSALYLCASSFWTSGYNEQFFGPGTRLTVL.

The chain is built from TRBV14 and TRBJ2-7, with D possibly matching TRBD1 (6 bases). Trimming cost V 0 bases and J 2 bases, with 14 bases left between them. Germline CDR1 is SGHDN and CDR2 is FVKESK. The CDR3 runs 16 residues. The CDR3 DNA reads as TGTGCCAGCAGCCAAGATCTATCAGGGGCTACCTACGAGCAGTACTTC. Translation: CASSQDLSGATYEQYF.

V gene TRBV28 combines with J gene TRBJ2-5; perhaps TRBD2 as D (6 bases). CDR3 length: 14 amino acids. CDR1 is MDHEN, CDR2 SYDVKM, per germline. V dropped 2 bases and J dropped 5 bases, with 12 bases sitting between them. The CDR3 loop is CASSLPAGGETQYF. Here the CDR3 DNA reads TGTGCCAGCAGTTTACCGGCCGGAGGGGAGACCCAGTACTTC.

V gene TRBV28 combines with J gene TRBJ2-7, with TRBD1 matching 7 bases. The CDR3 covers 13 residues. CDR1 and CDR2 (germline): MDHEN, SYDVKM. With 7 bases clipped from V and 0 bases from J, the junction kept 3 bases outside the gene matches. Here the CDR3 DNA reads TGTGCCAGCAAGCCAGGGGGCTCCTACGAGCAGTACTTC. Its translation is CASKPGGSYEQYF.

The chain is built from TRBV19 and TRBJ2-7; a possible D gene is TRBD2 (5 bases). CDR1 and CDR2 from the germline V gene are LNHDA and SQIVND (reference sequence). The CDR3 is made up of 14 amino acids. V lost 6 bases, J lost 0 bases, and 12 bases lay in between. CDR3 nucleotide sequence: TGTGCCAGTAGCGCCGCCGGGGACTCCTACGAGCAGTACTTC. Translation gives CASSAAGDSYEQYF.

This chain connects TRBV13 to TRBJ1-1; 11 nucleotides match TRBD1. Germline CDR1 PRHDT, CDR2 FYEKMQ (reference sequence). With V trimmed by 4 bases and J by 0 bases, 10 bases remained unmatched. The CDR3 covers 18 residues. The CDR3 region has the DNA TGTGCCAGCAGCTCAACTGTGGGACAGGGGGAAATGAACACTGAAGCTTTCTTT. Amino acids: CASSSTVGQGEMNTEAFF.

The CDR3: CASRGRTSGSYEQYF. For the CDR3, the DNA is TGTGCCAGTAGAGGGAGGACTAGCGGGAGCTACGAGCAGTACTTC. This chain joins TRBV19 and TRBJ2-7, with 13 bases fitting TRBD2. The length of the CDR3 is 15 residues. Trimming cost V 6 bases and J 3 bases; bases outside gene matches: 5. CDR1 is LNHDA and CDR2 is SQIVND in the germline V gene (reference sequence).

V usage is TRBV19 and J usage is TRBJ2-2; tentatively, D is TRBD2 (7 bases). Trimming took 3 bases from V and 4 from J, leaving 15 bases between them. Germline loops: CDR1 LNHDA, CDR2 SQIVND (reference sequence). This CDR3 region has 16 residues. The CDR3 spells CASSIMGGRSTGELFF. The CDR3, as DNA: TGTGCCAGTAGTATTATGGGGGGGCGTAGCACCGGGGAGCTGTTTTTT. Full variable domain (outside the CDR3, taken from reference TRBV19 and TRBJ2-2): DGGITQSPKYLFRKEGQNVTLSCEQNLNHDAMYWYRQDPGQGLRLIYYSQIVNDFQKGDIAEGYSVSREKKESFPLTVTSAQKNPTAFYLCASSIMGGRSTGELFFGEGSRLTVL.